The text below deals with one TCR beta chain. Its antigen remains unidentified. The ends lost 4 bases at V and 1 base at J; junction bases unmatched: 14. CDR1 is SGDLS, CDR2 YYNGEE, per germline. The CDR3 consists of 19 residues. Libraries were prepared by immunoSEQ multiplex PCR; TCRdb keeps only in-frame clonotypes and omits some of them. This sample carries under 85,000 clones, 88% of them seen once, and the ten largest clones take 4% to 5%. The sample is drawn from a study of chemoradiotherapy in HPV16-positive cancers. General study points: In HPV16-positive patients, HPV-responsive T-cell expansion tracked better recurrence-free survival. HPV-specific T cells were functionally defined from only a couple of HPV16-positive patients.

Sample: blood, taken from a patient who underwent chemoradiotherapy. This chain connects TRBV9 to TRBJ2-1; 10 bases map to TRBD1. The TCR originated in a human donor with HPV-associated anogenital cancer. The chain's CDR3 is CASSLYGTGAPISYNEQFF. For the CDR3, the DNA is TGTGCCAGCAGCCTATACGGGACAGGGGCCCCGATTTCCTACAATGAGCAGTTCTTC. The full variable domain, with the rest looked up from reference TRBV9 and TRBJ2-1, is DSGVTQTPKHLITATGQRVTLRCSPRSGDLSVYWYQQSLDQGLQFLIQYYNGEERAKGNILERFSAQQFPDLHSELNLSSLELGDSALYFCASSLYGTGAPISYNEQFFGPGTRLTVL.